The entry that follows covers one T cell receptor beta chain sequence. The antigen is unknown. Sequencing was performed with immunoSEQ multiplex PCR; in TCRdb, only in-frame clones are kept and a portion is missing. The table lists roughly 30,000 clones, approximately 71% of them singletons, with approximately 8.7% in the top ten. The data stem from a study of vaccination effects on CD4 cells after COVID-19. ViraFEST expansion of antigen-specific CD4+ T cells with viral peptide pools preceded sequencing. Isolating CD4+ T cells followed approximately ten days of culture. Subjects were given two BNT162b2 or mRNA-1273 vaccine doses. The V and J ends lost 3 bases and 7 bases respectively, with 6 bases between them. CDR1 and CDR2 from the germline V gene are LGHNT and FRNRAP. The CDR3 extends over 12 amino acids.

The sequence was obtained from a human donor who received a COVID-19 vaccine. Specimen: CD4+ T cells from PBMCs cultured with HCoV-NL63 spike peptides, collected after COVID-19 vaccination. V and J are TRBV12-5 and TRBJ1-4, with D uncertain. The CDR3 spells CASGFHSEKLFF. In DNA form, the CDR3 reads TGTGCTAGTGGTTTTCACTCTGAAAAACTGTTTTTT.